This T cell receptor (beta chain) emerged from a study of cytomegalovirus exposure and HLA in healthy donors. Study background: Out of a few hundred genotyped donors, roughly 80% belonged to the Caucasian-associated ancestry cluster. Study observations and caveats: The investigators catalogued under 200 TCR beta chains as cytomegalovirus-associated.

In regard to this clone: The antigen remains undetermined.

The CDR3 length is 17 residues. Per the germline V gene, CDR1 is SGHTA and CDR2 is FQGNSA. Unmatched junction bases numbered 3, after V lost 0 bases and J lost 2 bases. Use of 60 Vbeta and 13 Jbeta primers characterized the PCR. Clones were read by immunoSEQ multiplex PCR, and TCRdb kept only the in-frame ones, dropping some. The sample holds 90,000 to 130,000 clones, around 76% seen once. The sequencing sample was made of PBMCs. The rearrangement links TRBV7-2 to TRBJ2-1, with 11 bases that match TRBD2. The TCR was taken from a man aged 25-45 years in good health and CMV-seropositive. The CDR3 sequence: CASSLAKLAGAYNEQFF. The CDR3 nucleotides read TGTGCCAGCAGCTTAGCCAAACTAGCGGGGGCCTACAATGAGCAGTTCTTC.